Below, 28 T cell receptor beta chains from the same sample are listed, as sequenced in a study of monozygotic twins with cystic fibrosis. This table comes from immunoSEQ multiplex PCR, and its TCRdb copy is limited to in-frame clones, with some not included. The data hold around 27,000 clones, with just over 90% observed a single time. Sequencing was performed on blood. The receptors were sampled from a girl aged 2 to 10 with cystic fibrosis.

This chain connects TRBV7-9 to TRBJ1-1, with D possibly being TRBD1 (5 bases). The germline V gene encodes CDR1 SEHNR and CDR2 FQNEAQ (reference sequence). This CDR3 has 15 amino acids. Trimming took 8 bases from V and 1 from J, leaving 17 bases between them. CDR3 coding DNA: TGTGCCAGCTTCGGGAGGGGCCGTAGGAACACTGAAGCTTTCTTT. This translates into CASFGRGRRNTEAFF.

The gene calls are TRBV5-4 and TRBJ2-3; D gene uncertain. The CDR3 is made up of 12 amino acids. Germline CDR1 is SGHNT and CDR2 is YYREEE (reference sequence). V was clipped by 1 base and J by 4 bases, with 4 bases between them. CDR3 sequence reads: CASSLIPDTQYF. The CDR3 DNA reads TGTGCCAGCAGCTTGATTCCAGATACGCAGTATTTT.

This clone was detected once. CDR3 nucleotides: TGTGCCAGCAGCTCACGGGGGCACCATAATTCACCCCTCCACTTT. It specifies CASSSRGHHNSPLHF. The chain is built from TRBV13 and TRBJ1-6; D may be TRBD1 (6 bases). The CDR3 is 15 residues long. V was pared by 4 bases and J by 5 bases, with 12 bases between. Germline V gene data show CDR1 as PRHDT and CDR2 as FYEKMQ (reference sequence).

The rearrangement uses TRBV15 and TRBJ2-7, with D maybe TRBD1 (6 bases). Germline V gene lookup returns CDR1 LNHNV and CDR2 YYDKDF (reference sequence). The CDR3 loop spans 15 amino acids. V lost 0 bases to trimming and J lost 4 bases, with 13 bases between them. The chain's CDR3 is CATSRDRTGMYEQYF. The CDR3 DNA follows: TGTGCCACCAGCAGAGATCGTACAGGGATGTACGAGCAGTACTTC.

CDR3 residues: CASSYRRTNTGELFF. CDR3 DNA: TGTGCCAGCAGTTACAGGCGTACGAACACCGGGGAGCTGTTTTTT. This chain uses TRBV2 with TRBJ2-2; D possibly corresponds to TRBD1 (5 bases). The CDR3 runs 15 residues. Trimming took off 5 bases at V and 0 bases at J, with 10 bases between the two ends. Germline V CDR1 and CDR2: SNHLY, FYNNEI.

In its sample, this clone was seen once. CDR3: CASSLRLNNPNEQFF. The CDR3 DNA is TGTGCCAGCAGCTTGCGCCTTAACAATCCCAATGAGCAGTTCTTC. The V gene is TRBV5-4, the J gene TRBJ2-1, with D unresolved. V lost 1 base and J 6 bases, leaving 14 bases between the germline ends. CDR1 and CDR2 from the germline V gene are SGHNT and YYREEE (reference sequence). The CDR3 has 15 amino acids.

The CDR3 region has the DNA TGTGCCAGCAGCTTAGTTCCCGTGGCGGGCAAGGAGTTCTTC. Translation gives CASSLVPVAGKEFF. This chain connects TRBV7-2 to TRBJ2-1, with a tentative D call TRBD2 (5 bases). Trimming removed 1 base from V and 14 bases from J, with 18 bases in between. Germline assignment: CDR1 SGHTA and CDR2 FQGNSA. The CDR3 spans 14 residues.

The V gene is TRBV2, the J gene TRBJ2-6; no firm D call. CDR1 and CDR2 from the germline V gene are SNHLY and FYNNEI. This CDR3 is built from 15 residues. Trimming left V 6 bases short and J 0 bases short, with 9 bases between. The CDR3 spells CASRVDRSGANVLTF. The CDR3 DNA follows: TGTGCCAGCAGAGTTGATCGCTCTGGGGCCAACGTCCTGACTTTC.

This rearrangement joins TRBV7-9 to TRBJ2-1, with a weak D call TRBD1 (6 bases). The CDR3 has 12 residues. The germline V gene has CDR1 SEHNR and CDR2 FQNEAQ (reference sequence). Trimming took 5 bases from V and 7 from J, leaving 9 bases between them. DNA for the CDR3: TGTGCCAGCAGCCGCAGGGGTAATGAGCAGTTCTTC. It specifies CASSRRGNEQFF.

The chain joins TRBV7-9 to TRBJ2-1; 11 bases are a match to TRBD2. This CDR3 has 15 residues. The junction had 8 bases not matched to a gene; V was cut back by 5 bases and J by 8 bases. Germline V lookup: CDR1 SEHNR, CDR2 FQNEAQ (reference sequence). The CDR3 loop reads CASSPTGTSGHEQFF. The CDR3 nucleotides read TGTGCCAGCAGCCCAACCGGGACTAGCGGCCATGAGCAGTTCTTC.

This rearrangement joins TRBV6-1 to TRBJ2-1, with 8 bases aligning to TRBD2. CDR1 and CDR2 from the germline V gene are MNHNS and SASEGT. V trimming: 4 bases; J trimming: 5 bases; junction bases outside the gene matches: 1. The CDR3 sequence is 13 residues long. The CDR3 DNA sequence: TGTGCCAGCAGTGTACTAGCGGACAATGAGCAGTTCTTC. This encodes CASSVLADNEQFF.

V is TRBV5-5 and J is TRBJ2-7; D is perhaps TRBD1 or TRBD2 (6 bases each). Germline V CDR1 and CDR2: SGHKS, YYEKEE (reference sequence). This CDR3 region has 16 residues. Trimming shortened V by 0 bases and J by 1 base, and 14 bases separated the two germline ends. CDR3 DNA sequence: TGTGCCAGCAGCTTGGCCACAGGGAGGCCTTCCTACGAGCAGTACTTC. Amino acid sequence: CASSLATGRPSYEQYF.

This chain uses TRBV5-6 with TRBJ2-3, with 7 bases aligning to TRBD1. The germline V gene encodes CDR1 SGHDT and CDR2 YYEEEE. The CDR3 has 16 residues. Trimming at V came to 3 bases and at J to 4 bases, leaving 11 bases not matched to a gene. The CDR3 bases are TGTGCCAGCAGCTCGCCGTTAGACAGGGACCCAGATACGCAGTATTTT. It yields the protein CASSSPLDRDPDTQYF. The whole variable domain, filled in from reference TRBV5-6 and TRBJ2-3, reads DAGVTQSPTHLIKTRGQQVTLRCSPKSGHDTVSWYQQALGQGPQFIFQYYEEEERQRGNFPDRFSGHQFPNYSSELNVNALLLGDSALYLCASSSPLDRDPDTQYFGPGTRLTVL.

The chain joins TRBV5-6 to TRBJ2-1, with D perhaps being TRBD1 or TRBD2 (6 bases each). Trimming removed 4 bases from V and 6 bases from J, with 14 bases in between. Germline V gene lookup returns CDR1 SGHDT and CDR2 YYEEEE. The CDR3 is 14 residues long. The CDR3 loop reads CASSGGTPPNEQFF. The CDR3 DNA reads as TGTGCCAGCAGCGGCGGGACACCCCCCAATGAGCAGTTCTTC.

V usage is TRBV4-2 and J usage is TRBJ1-6; D not resolved. This CDR3 contains 16 residues. With 0 bases removed from V and 1 base from J, the gap between germline ends came to 7 bases. CDR1 LGHNA and CDR2 YNFKEQ come from the germline V gene. The CDR3 reads CASSQDGQSYNSPLHF. The CDR3 DNA is TGTGCCAGCAGCCAAGATGGTCAGTCCTATAATTCACCCCTCCACTTT.

The J gene is TRBJ1-6, the V gene TRBV5-5, with D possibly matching TRBD1 (5 bases). The CDR3 extends over 14 amino acids. V was pared by 3 bases and J by 9 bases, with 13 bases between. The germline V gene encodes CDR1 SGHKS and CDR2 YYEKEE (reference sequence). DNA of the CDR3: TGTGCCAGCAGCTGGGGGAGACAGAGTTCACCCCTCCACTTT. Translation: CASSWGRQSSPLHF.

This clone was observed once. This chain's CDR3 is CASNPSGTAPPYEQYF. The CDR3 DNA reads TGTGCCAGCAACCCCTCCGGGACGGCGCCCCCCTACGAGCAGTACTTC. The V and J genes are TRBV5-6 and TRBJ2-7, with D tentatively TRBD1 or TRBD2 (5 bases each). The CDR3 extends over 16 amino acids. V dropped 6 bases and J dropped 2 bases, with 21 bases sitting between them. Germline loops: CDR1 SGHDT, CDR2 YYEEEE.

V is TRBV30 and J is TRBJ1-5, with D unresolved. The CDR3 contains 14 residues. Germline V gene data show CDR1 as GTSNPN and CDR2 as SVGIG (reference sequence). Trimming took off 2 bases at V and 1 base at J, with 9 bases between the two ends. CDR3 sequence: CAWSTEYSNQPQHF. The CDR3 DNA is TGTGCCTGGAGTACAGAATACAGCAATCAGCCCCAGCATTTT. The entire variable domain, with the rest obtained from reference TRBV30 and TRBJ1-5, is as follows: SQTIHQWPATLVQPVGSPLSLECTVEGTSNPNLYWYRQAAGRGLQLLFYSVGIGQISSEVPQNLSASRPQDRQFILSSKKLLLSDSGFYLCAWSTEYSNQPQHFGDGTRLSIL.

The chain recombines TRBV5-8 with TRBJ2-7; D gene unclear. Trimming stripped 4 bases from V and 1 base from J, with 15 bases between. The CDR3 runs to 15 residues. The germline V gene has CDR1 SGHTS and CDR2 YDEGEE. As DNA, the CDR3 is TGTGCCAGCAGCCCCCGACACATCCTATCCTACGAGCAGTACTTC. This sequence encodes CASSPRHILSYEQYF. The variable domain in full, with the rest retrieved from reference TRBV5-8 and TRBJ2-7, is EAGVTQSPTHLIKTRGQQATLRCSPISGHTSVYWYQQALGLGLQFLLWYDEGEERNRGNFPPRFSGRQFPNYSSELNVNALELEDSALYLCASSPRHILSYEQYFGPGTRLTVT.

The chain couples TRBV15 to TRBJ2-2; 12 bases agree with TRBD1. V trimming: 0 bases; J trimming: 2 bases; junction bases outside the gene matches: 4. Germline V gene sequence: CDR1 LNHNV, CDR2 YYDKDF (reference sequence). CDR3 size: 18 residues. CDR3 loop: CATSRDWGQGANTGELFF. For the CDR3, the DNA is TGTGCCACCAGCAGAGATTGGGGACAGGGGGCAAACACCGGGGAGCTGTTTTTT.

The CDR3 DNA reads as TGTGCCAGCGAGGGTCAGGGCTCGGGTGGCTACACCTTC. This codes for CASEGQGSGGYTF. The V and J genes are TRBV2 and TRBJ1-2, with D possibly TRBD1 on 5 matching bases. Germline lookup yields CDR1 SNHLY and CDR2 FYNNEI. The V end lost 8 bases, the J end lost 7 bases, and 17 bases lay between the germline ends. The CDR3 consists of 13 residues.

The CDR3 nucleotides read TGTGCCAGCAGCCGGAATCGGGGGGATCGACAAGGTTATGGCTACACCTTC. It encodes CASSRNRGDRQGYGYTF. The rearrangement uses TRBV4-2 and TRBJ1-2; the D gene is possibly TRBD1 (5 bases). Per germline, CDR1 LGHNA and CDR2 YNFKEQ. With 4 bases removed from V and 5 bases from J, the gap between germline ends came to 23 bases. There are 17 residues in the CDR3.

V gene TRBV2 combines with J gene TRBJ1-5, with 7 bases fitting TRBD1. The V segment lost 6 bases and the J segment 5 bases; nucleotides outside the gene matches: 4. Germline V gives CDR1 SNHLY, CDR2 FYNNEI. This CDR3 contains 13 residues. The CDR3 bases are TGTGCCAGCAGCGCACAGGGGCATCAGCCCCAGCATTTT. This gives the protein CASSAQGHQPQHF.

V usage is TRBV5-1 and J usage is TRBJ1-2, with 9 bases lining up with TRBD1. This CDR3 has 14 amino acids. CDR1 SGHRS and CDR2 YFSETQ come from the germline V gene. V lost 7 bases and J lost 8; bases outside the gene matches: 12. The CDR3 is CASWAGQGARGYTF. The CDR3 coding sequence is TGCGCCAGCTGGGCGGGACAGGGTGCTCGGGGCTACACCTTC. The entire variable domain, with the rest obtained from reference TRBV5-1 and TRBJ1-2, is as follows: KAGVTQTPRYLIKTRGQQVTLSCSPISGHRSVSWYQQTPGQGLQFLFEYFSETQRNKGNFPGRFSGRQFSNSRSEMNVSTLELGDSALYLCASWAGQGARGYTFGSGTRLTVV.

This rearrangement joins TRBV10-3 to TRBJ2-1; D is uncertain. The V end lost 1 base, the J end lost 8 bases, and 3 bases lay between the germline ends. CDR3 length: 11 amino acids. From germline, CDR1 is ENHRY and CDR2 SYGVKD. CDR3 coding DNA: TGTGCCATCAGTGAGTTCCATGAGCAGTTCTTC. As protein: CAISEFHEQFF.

The J gene is TRBJ1-1, the V gene TRBV6-5; no reliable D call. Germline loops: CDR1 MNHEY, CDR2 SVGAGI. The CDR3 covers 12 residues. V was shortened by 6 bases and J by 7 bases, with 12 bases between the two germline ends. The DNA of the CDR3 is TGTGCCAGCAGCCCCCCCGGTGATGAAGCTTTCTTT. Translating it yields CASSPPGDEAFF.

The chain uses TRBV11-1 and TRBJ1-6; no firm D call. V was trimmed by 2 bases and J by 14 bases, leaving 10 bases between them. The CDR3 has 12 amino acids. Looked up from germline, CDR1 is SGHAT and CDR2 is FQDESV (reference sequence). As DNA, the CDR3 is TGTGCCAGCAGCTTACCCGGCTTGGCCCTCCACTTT. As protein: CASSLPGLALHF.

The CDR3 loop is CASSSSDRGLIYEQYF. The CDR3 nucleotides read TGTGCCAGCAGCTCCTCGGACAGGGGGCTGATTTACGAGCAGTACTTC. The V and J genes are TRBV7-9 and TRBJ2-7, with TRBD1 matching over 11 bases. V lost 4 bases and J lost 4; bases outside the gene matches: 9. The CDR3 is 16 amino acids. Looked up from germline, CDR1 is SEHNR and CDR2 is FQNEAQ (reference sequence).